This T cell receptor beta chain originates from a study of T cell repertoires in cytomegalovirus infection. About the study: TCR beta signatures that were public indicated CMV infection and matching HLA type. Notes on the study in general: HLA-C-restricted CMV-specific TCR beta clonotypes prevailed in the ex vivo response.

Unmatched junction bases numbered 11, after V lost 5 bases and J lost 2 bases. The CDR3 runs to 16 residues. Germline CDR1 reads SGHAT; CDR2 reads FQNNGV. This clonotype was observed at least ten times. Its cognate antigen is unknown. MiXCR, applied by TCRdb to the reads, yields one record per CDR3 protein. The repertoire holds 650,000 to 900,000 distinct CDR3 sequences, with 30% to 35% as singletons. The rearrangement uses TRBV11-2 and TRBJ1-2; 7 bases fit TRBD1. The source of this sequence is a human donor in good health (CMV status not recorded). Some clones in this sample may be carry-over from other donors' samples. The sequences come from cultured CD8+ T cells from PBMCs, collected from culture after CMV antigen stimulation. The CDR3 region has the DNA TGTGCCAGCAGCCCAGATGTACAGGGGTGGAACTATGGCTACACCTTC. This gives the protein CASSPDVQGWNYGYTF.